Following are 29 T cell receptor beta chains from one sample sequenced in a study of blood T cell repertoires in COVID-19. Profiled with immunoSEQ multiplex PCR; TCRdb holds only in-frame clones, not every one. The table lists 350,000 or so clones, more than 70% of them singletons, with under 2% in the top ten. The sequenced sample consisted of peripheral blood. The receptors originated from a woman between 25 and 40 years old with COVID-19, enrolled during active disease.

The CDR3 sequence is CASRPREIEKLFF. In DNA, the CDR3 is TGTGCCAGCAGGCCTCGGGAAATTGAAAAACTGTTTTTT. The chain is built from TRBV28 and TRBJ1-4; D not certain. This CDR3 is built from 13 residues. Trimming stripped 6 bases from V and 7 bases from J, with 12 bases between. Germline assignment: CDR1 MDHEN and CDR2 SYDVKM.

The CDR3 is CASSPRRTGTGYTF. The DNA of the CDR3 is TGTGCCAGCAGTCCAAGACGAACAGGGACGGGCTACACCTTC. This sequence joins TRBV6-5 and TRBJ1-2; the D gene is possibly TRBD1 (6 bases). The CDR3 totals 14 residues. V gave up 5 bases and J gave up 8 bases, with 18 bases separating them. The V gene's germline CDR1 is MNHEY and CDR2 SVGAGI.

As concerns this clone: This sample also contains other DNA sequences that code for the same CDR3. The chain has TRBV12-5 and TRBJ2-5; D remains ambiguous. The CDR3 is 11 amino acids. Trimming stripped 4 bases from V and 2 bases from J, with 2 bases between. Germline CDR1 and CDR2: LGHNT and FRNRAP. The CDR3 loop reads CASGSQETQYF. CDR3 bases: TGTGCTAGTGGTTCGCAAGAGACCCAGTACTTC.

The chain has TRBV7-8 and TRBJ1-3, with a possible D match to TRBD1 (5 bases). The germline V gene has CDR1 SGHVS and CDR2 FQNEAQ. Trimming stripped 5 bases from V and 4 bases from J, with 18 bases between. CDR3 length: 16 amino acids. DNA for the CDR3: TGTGCCAGCAGCCACTCAGGGTCTGCAGTGGGAAACACCATATATTTT. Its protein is CASSHSGSAVGNTIYF.

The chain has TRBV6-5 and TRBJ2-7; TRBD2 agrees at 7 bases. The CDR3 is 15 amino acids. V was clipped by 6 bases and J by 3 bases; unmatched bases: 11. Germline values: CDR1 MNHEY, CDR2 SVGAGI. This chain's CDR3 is CASSHLVGGGYEQYF. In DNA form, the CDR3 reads TGTGCCAGCAGCCATTTGGTGGGGGGGGGCTACGAGCAGTACTTC.

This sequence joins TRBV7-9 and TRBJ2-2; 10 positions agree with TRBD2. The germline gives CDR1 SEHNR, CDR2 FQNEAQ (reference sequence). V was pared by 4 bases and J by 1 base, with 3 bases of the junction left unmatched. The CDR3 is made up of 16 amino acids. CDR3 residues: CASSSGLAMNTGELFF. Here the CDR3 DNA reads TGTGCCAGCAGCTCGGGACTAGCGATGAACACCGGGGAGCTGTTTTTT.

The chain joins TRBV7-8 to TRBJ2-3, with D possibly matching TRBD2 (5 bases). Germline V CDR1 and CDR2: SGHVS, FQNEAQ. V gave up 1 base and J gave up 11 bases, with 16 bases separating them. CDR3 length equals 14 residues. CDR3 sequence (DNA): TGTGCCAGCAGCTTAGAGGGTGAGGGTAAGGGGCAGTATTTT. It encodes CASSLEGEGKGQYF.

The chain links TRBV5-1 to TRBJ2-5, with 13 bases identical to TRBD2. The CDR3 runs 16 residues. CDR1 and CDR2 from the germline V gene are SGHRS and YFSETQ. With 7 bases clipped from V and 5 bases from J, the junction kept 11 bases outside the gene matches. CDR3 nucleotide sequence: TGCGCCAGCTCCGGGACTAGCGGGGCCCCGCGTGAGACCCAGTACTTC. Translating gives CASSGTSGAPRETQYF.

CDR3 sequence reads: CASSVPSGSRPPYEQYF. In nucleotides, the CDR3 is TGTGCCAGCAGCGTACCTAGCGGGTCCAGGCCCCCCTACGAGCAGTACTTC. The V call is TRBV7-2, the J call TRBJ2-7; 8 bases map to TRBD2. Germline-derived CDR1 and CDR2 are SGHTA and FQGNSA. The CDR3 contains 17 residues. Trimming removed 5 bases from V and 2 bases from J; junction bases left unmatched: 14.

The DNA of the CDR3 is TGTGCCAGCAGCGGCCGGGACAGCGGCCAGCCCCAGCATTTT. Its translation is CASSGRDSGQPQHF. The genes are TRBV28 and TRBJ1-5; 7 bases are a match to TRBD1. The CDR3 extends over 14 amino acids. Germline loops: CDR1 MDHEN, CDR2 SYDVKM. The V gene end was trimmed by 6 bases and the J gene end by 7 bases; junction bases not matched to a gene: 9.

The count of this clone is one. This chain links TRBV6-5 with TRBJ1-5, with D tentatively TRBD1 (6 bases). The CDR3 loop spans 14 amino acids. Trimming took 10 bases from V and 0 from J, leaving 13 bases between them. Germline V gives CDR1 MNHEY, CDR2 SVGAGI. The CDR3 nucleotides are TGTGCCATACAAACAGGGACTAGCAATCAGCCCCAGCATTTT. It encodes CAIQTGTSNQPQHF.

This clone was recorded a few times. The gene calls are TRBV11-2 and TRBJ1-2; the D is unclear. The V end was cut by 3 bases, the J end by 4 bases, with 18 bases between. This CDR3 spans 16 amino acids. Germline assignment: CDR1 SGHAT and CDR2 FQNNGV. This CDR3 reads CASSLRAILPIYGYTF. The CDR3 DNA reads TGTGCCAGCAGCTTGCGGGCTATACTTCCGATCTATGGCTACACCTTC.

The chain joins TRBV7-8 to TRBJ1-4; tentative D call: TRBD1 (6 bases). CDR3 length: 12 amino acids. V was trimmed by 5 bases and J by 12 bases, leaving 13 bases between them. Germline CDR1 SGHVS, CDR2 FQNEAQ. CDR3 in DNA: TGTGCCAGCAGCCCCAGGGGAATGGAACTGTTTTTT. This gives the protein CASSPRGMELFF. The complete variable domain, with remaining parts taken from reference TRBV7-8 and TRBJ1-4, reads GAGVSQSPRYKVAKRGQDVALRCDPISGHVSLFWYQQALGQGPEFLTYFQNEAQLDKSGLPSDRFFAERPEGSVSTLKIQRTQQEDSAVYLCASSPRGMELFFGSGTQLSVL.

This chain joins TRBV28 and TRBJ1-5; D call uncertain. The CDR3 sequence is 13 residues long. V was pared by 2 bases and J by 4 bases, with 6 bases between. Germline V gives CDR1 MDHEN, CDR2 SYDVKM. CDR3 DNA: TGTGCCAGCAGTTTAATGGAGAATCAGCCCCAGCATTTT. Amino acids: CASSLMENQPQHF. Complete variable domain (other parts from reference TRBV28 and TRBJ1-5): DVKVTQSSRYLVKRTGEKVFLECVQDMDHENMFWYRQDPGLGLRLIYFSYDVKMKEKGDIPEGYSVSREKKERFSLILESASTNQTSMYLCASSLMENQPQHFGDGTRLSIL.

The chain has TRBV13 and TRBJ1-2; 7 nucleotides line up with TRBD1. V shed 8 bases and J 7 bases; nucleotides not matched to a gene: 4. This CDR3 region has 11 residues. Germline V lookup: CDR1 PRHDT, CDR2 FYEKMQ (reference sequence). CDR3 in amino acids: CASLTGTGYTF. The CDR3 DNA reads TGTGCCAGCCTGACAGGGACTGGCTACACCTTC.

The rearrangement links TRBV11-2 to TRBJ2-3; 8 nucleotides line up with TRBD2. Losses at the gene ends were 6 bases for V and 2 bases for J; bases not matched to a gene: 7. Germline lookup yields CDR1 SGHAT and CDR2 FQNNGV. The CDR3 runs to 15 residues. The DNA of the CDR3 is TGTGCCAGCAGGAGGGGCGGGGGGTCCACAGATACGCAGTATTTT. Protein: CASRRGGGSTDTQYF.

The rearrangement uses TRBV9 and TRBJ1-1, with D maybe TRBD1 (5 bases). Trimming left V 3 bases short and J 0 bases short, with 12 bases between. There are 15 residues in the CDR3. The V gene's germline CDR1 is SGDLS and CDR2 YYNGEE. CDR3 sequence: CASSAGDGVNTEAFF. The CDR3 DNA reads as TGTGCCAGCAGCGCGGGGGACGGCGTGAACACTGAAGCTTTCTTT.

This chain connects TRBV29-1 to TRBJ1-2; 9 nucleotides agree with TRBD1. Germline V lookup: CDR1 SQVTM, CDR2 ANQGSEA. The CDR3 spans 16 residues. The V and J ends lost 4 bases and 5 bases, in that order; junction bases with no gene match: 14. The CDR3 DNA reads TGCAGCGTTGTAGAACAGGGGGCCGGGCCAATATATGGCTACACCTTC. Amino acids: CSVVEQGAGPIYGYTF.

This CDR3 reads CASSRQGAYSNQPQHF. The CDR3 bases are TGTGCCAGCAGCCGACAGGGAGCTTATAGCAATCAGCCCCAGCATTTT. The rearrangement uses TRBV5-5 and TRBJ1-5, with 7 bases lining up with TRBD1. CDR3 size: 16 residues. Looked up from germline, CDR1 is SGHKS and CDR2 is YYEKEE (reference sequence). Losses at the gene ends were 4 bases for V and 0 bases for J; bases not matched to a gene: 7.

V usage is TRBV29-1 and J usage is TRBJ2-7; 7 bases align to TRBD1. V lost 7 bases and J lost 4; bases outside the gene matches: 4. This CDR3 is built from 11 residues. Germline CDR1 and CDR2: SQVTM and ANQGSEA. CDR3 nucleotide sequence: TGCAGCGCTGGGGACAGATACGAGCAGTACGTC. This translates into CSAGDRYEQYV.

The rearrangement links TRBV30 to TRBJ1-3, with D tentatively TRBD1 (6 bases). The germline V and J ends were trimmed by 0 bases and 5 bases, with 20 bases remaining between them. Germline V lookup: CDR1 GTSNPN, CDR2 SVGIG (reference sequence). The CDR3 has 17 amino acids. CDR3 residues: CAWSVRGYGGLRNTIYF. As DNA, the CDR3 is TGTGCCTGGAGTGTGAGGGGGTACGGGGGGCTGAGAAACACCATATATTTT.

CDR3 protein: CASSLEGVGQPQHF. CDR3 in DNA: TGTGCCAGCAGCTTAGAGGGGGTAGGGCAGCCCCAGCATTTT. V and J are TRBV7-9 and TRBJ1-5; tentatively, D is TRBD1 (6 bases). There are 14 residues in the CDR3. The germline V gene encodes CDR1 SEHNR and CDR2 FQNEAQ (reference sequence). Trimming took off 1 base at V and 7 bases at J, with 11 bases between the two ends. Supplemented by reference TRBV7-9 and TRBJ1-5, the full variable domain reads DTGVSQNPRHKITKRGQNVTFRCDPISEHNRLYWYRQTLGQGPEFLTYFQNEAQLEKSRLLSDRFSAERPKGSFSTLEIQRTEQGDSAMYLCASSLEGVGQPQHFGDGTRLSIL.

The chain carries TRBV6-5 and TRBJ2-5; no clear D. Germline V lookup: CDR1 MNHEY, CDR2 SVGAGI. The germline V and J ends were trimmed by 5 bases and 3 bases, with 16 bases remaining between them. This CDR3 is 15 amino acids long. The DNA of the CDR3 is TGTGCCAGCAGTCTCCCCGCTGAGCGCGAAGAGACCCAGTACTTC. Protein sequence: CASSLPAEREETQYF.

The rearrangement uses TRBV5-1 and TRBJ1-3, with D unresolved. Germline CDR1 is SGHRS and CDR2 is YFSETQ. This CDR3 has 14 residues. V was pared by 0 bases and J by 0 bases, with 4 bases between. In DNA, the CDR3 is TGCGCCAGCAGCTTGGACATCTCTGGAAACACCATATATTTT. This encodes CASSLDISGNTIYF.

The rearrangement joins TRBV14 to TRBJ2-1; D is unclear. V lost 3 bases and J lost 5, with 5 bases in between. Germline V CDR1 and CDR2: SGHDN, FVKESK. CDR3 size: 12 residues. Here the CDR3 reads CASSHRNNEQFF. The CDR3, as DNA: TGTGCCAGCAGCCACAGAAACAATGAGCAGTTCTTC.

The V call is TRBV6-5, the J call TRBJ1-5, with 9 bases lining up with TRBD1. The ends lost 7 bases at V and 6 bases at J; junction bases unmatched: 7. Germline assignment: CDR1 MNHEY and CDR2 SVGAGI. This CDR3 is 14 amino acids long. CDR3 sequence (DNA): TGTGCCAGCACCGGACAGGGGAAGGTTCAGCCCCAGCATTTT. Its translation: CASTGQGKVQPQHF.

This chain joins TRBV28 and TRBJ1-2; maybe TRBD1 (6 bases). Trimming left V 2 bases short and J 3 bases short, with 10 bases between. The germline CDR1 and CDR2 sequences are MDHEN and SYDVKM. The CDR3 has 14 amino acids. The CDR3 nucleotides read TGTGCCAGCAGTTTAACAGGGAAGGACTATGGCTACACCTTC. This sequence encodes CASSLTGKDYGYTF.

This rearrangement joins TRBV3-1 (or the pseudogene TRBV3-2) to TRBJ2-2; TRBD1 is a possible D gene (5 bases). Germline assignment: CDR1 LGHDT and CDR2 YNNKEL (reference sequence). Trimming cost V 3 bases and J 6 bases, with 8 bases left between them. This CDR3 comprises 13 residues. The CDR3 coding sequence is TGTGCCAGCAGCCATTTAGGGGCCGGGGAGCTGTTTTTT. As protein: CASSHLGAGELFF.

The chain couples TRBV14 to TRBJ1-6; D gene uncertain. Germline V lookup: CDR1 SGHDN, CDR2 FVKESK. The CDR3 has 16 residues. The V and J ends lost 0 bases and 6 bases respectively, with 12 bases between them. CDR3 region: CASSQDFGQINSPLHF. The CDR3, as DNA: TGTGCCAGCAGCCAAGACTTTGGGCAGATTAATTCACCCCTCCACTTT. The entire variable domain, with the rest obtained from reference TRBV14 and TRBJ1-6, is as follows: EAGVTQFPSHSVIEKGQTVTLRCDPISGHDNLYWYRRVMGKEIKFLLHFVKESKQDESGMPNNRFLAERTGGTYSTLKVQPAELEDSGVYFCASSQDFGQINSPLHFGNGTRLTVT.